This T cell receptor (beta chain) was retrieved from a study of blood T cell repertoires in COVID-19. Overall study: COVID-19 samples collected from the United States, Italy and Spain covered acute and convalescent phases. PBMCs, B-cell-depleted T cells, or T cells provided the cDNA or gDNA that made up the material.

Germline assignment: CDR1 LNHDA and CDR2 SQIVND (reference sequence). V lost 4 bases, J lost 2 bases, and 23 bases lay in between. This CDR3 is 18 amino acids long. Per the original methods: Quantification of nucleated cells was approximated via reference gene primer amplification. TCRdb's copy holds only in-frame clones and misses some; the assay was immunoSEQ multiplex PCR. The DNA was the basis for D and trimming; V, J and clone size are from that table. The sample yields under 250,000 clones, over 80% seen once. The TCR originated in a woman in her 40s who had recovered from COVID-19. J is TRBJ1-1 and V is TRBV19; D gene ambiguous. Sample: peripheral blood. CDR3 coding DNA: TGTGCCAGTAGTAGTTCCGGGTTCGGCCGCTTTGGAAACACTGAAGCTTTCTTT. Its protein is CASSSSGFGRFGNTEAFF.